What follows are 18 T cell receptor beta chains derived from one specimen sequenced in a study of metastatic and nonmetastatic thyroid tumors. TCRdb re-analyzed the PCR reads using MiXCR. The table includes 25,000 to 30,000 clones, 3.5% to 5% detected once. Every patient was untreated before thyroid surgery. Material for sequencing was blood. All receptors derive from a female donor with papillary thyroid cancer or a benign thyroid nodule (not recorded which). Some clones in this sample may be carry-over from other donors' samples.

This clone was detected many times. The chain is built from TRBV28 and TRBJ1-3; weak D call: TRBD1 (5 bases). The CDR3 sequence is 17 residues long. The V end lost 5 bases, the J end lost 0 bases, and 17 bases lay between the germline ends. Germline V CDR1 and CDR2: MDHEN, SYDVKM. CDR3 region: CASSPIPGTDSGNTIYF. In DNA, the CDR3 is TGTGCCAGCAGTCCTATTCCCGGGACGGACTCTGGAAACACCATATATTTT. Looking up the rest from reference TRBV28 and TRBJ1-3 gives the full variable domain: DVKVTQSSRYLVKRTGEKVFLECVQDMDHENMFWYRQDPGLGLRLIYFSYDVKMKEKGDIPEGYSVSREKKERFSLILESASTNQTSMYLCASSPIPGTDSGNTIYFGEGSWLTVV.

This clone showed up many times. CDR3 bases: TGCAGTGCTAACCCGGGACAGGGCTACTCCTACGAGCAGTACTTC. This sequence encodes CSANPGQGYSYEQYF. The gene calls are TRBV20-1 and TRBJ2-7, with 9 bases that match TRBD1. Germline CDR1 reads DFQATT; CDR2 reads SNEGSKA (reference sequence). This CDR3 is built from 15 residues. With V trimmed by 4 bases and J by 0 bases, 7 bases remained unmatched.

Note on this clone: At one end, the junction sequence differs from germline, possibly due to a read error. The chain joins TRBV15 to TRBJ1-5; D remains unclear. The CDR3 sequence is 13 residues long. Germline CDR1 reads LNHNV; CDR2 reads YYDKDF (reference sequence). The CDR3 loop is CTTSGGLNQPQHF. The DNA for the CDR3 is TGTACCACCAGCGGAGGGCTGAATCAGCCCCAGCATTTT.

The chain carries TRBV7-3 and TRBJ2-1; D unclear. Per germline, CDR1 SGHTA and CDR2 FQGTGA. The CDR3 length is 13 residues. V dropped 0 bases and J dropped 8 bases, with 8 bases sitting between them. CDR3 sequence: CASSLTFGDEQFF. The CDR3 bases are TGTGCCAGCAGCTTAACGTTTGGTGATGAGCAGTTCTTC.

The chain carries TRBV27 and TRBJ2-3; 14 bases agree with TRBD2. With 5 bases clipped from V and 3 bases from J, the junction kept 4 bases outside the gene matches. Germline loops: CDR1 MNHEY, CDR2 SMNVEV (reference sequence). The CDR3 loop spans 16 amino acids. The CDR3 is CASSARLAGGTDTQYF. The CDR3 DNA is TGTGCCAGCAGTGCAAGACTAGCGGGAGGGACAGATACGCAGTATTTT.

This clone was found a few times. This chain uses TRBV2 with TRBJ1-2, with D perhaps matching TRBD1 (5 bases). Trimming left V 5 bases short and J 8 bases short, with 12 bases between. There are 12 residues in the CDR3. Per the germline V gene, CDR1 is SNHLY and CDR2 is FYNNEI. The CDR3 reads CASSSTGYGYTF. The DNA of the CDR3 is TGTGCCAGCAGTTCAACAGGTTACGGCTACACCTTC.

At least ten counts were recorded for this clone. V is TRBV20-1 and J is TRBJ2-5, with unresolved D. The germline V gene encodes CDR1 DFQATT and CDR2 SNEGSKA (reference sequence). Trimming took 0 bases from V and 1 from J, leaving 12 bases between them. This CDR3 is 15 amino acids long. CDR3 DNA: TGCAGTGCTAGAGATTGGGCGCTTAGCCAAGAGACCCAGTACTTC. Its protein is CSARDWALSQETQYF.

Ten or more counts support this clone. The chain joins TRBV2 to TRBJ2-7; 7 bases align to TRBD1. The CDR3 runs to 15 residues. Germline V gene lookup returns CDR1 SNHLY and CDR2 FYNNEI. The junction had 7 bases not matched to a gene; V was cut back by 4 bases and J by 1 base. The CDR3 nucleotides are TGTGCCAGCAGTGTACAGGGGACCCTATCCTACGAGCAGTACTTC. It codes for CASSVQGTLSYEQYF.

In this sample, this clone turned up many times. The genes are TRBV19 and TRBJ2-5, with TRBD2 as a possible D gene (5 bases). Deletions cut 5 bases from V and 7 bases from J, with 20 bases between. CDR3 length: 15 residues. CDR1 is LNHDA, CDR2 SQIVND, per germline (reference sequence). The CDR3 protein is CASSRRGSVFGTQYF. In nucleotides, the CDR3 is TGTGCCAGTAGTCGAAGAGGGAGCGTATTCGGGACCCAGTACTTC.

There are a few counts of this clone. V is TRBV19 and J is TRBJ2-1; the D gene is possibly TRBD1 (5 bases). There are 12 residues in the CDR3. V was clipped by 6 bases and J by 6 bases, with 9 bases between them. Germline V gives CDR1 LNHDA, CDR2 SQIVND (reference sequence). The CDR3 DNA is TGTGCCAGTAGCCGGACACTCAATGAGCAGTTCTTC. Translated: CASSRTLNEQFF.

At least ten counts were recorded for this clone. This chain joins TRBV7-3 and TRBJ1-1; the match to TRBD1 covers 9 bases. There are 14 residues in the CDR3. CDR1 and CDR2 from the germline V gene are SGHTA and FQGTGA. V shed 5 bases, J shed 4 bases, and the junction held 5 bases outside the gene matches. The CDR3 is CASSIGTGTTEAFF. The CDR3 region has the DNA TGTGCCAGCAGCATCGGGACAGGGACCACTGAAGCTTTCTTT. The whole variable domain, remainder taken from reference TRBV7-3 and TRBJ1-1, is GAGVSQTPSNKVTEKGKYVELRCDPISGHTALYWYRQSLGQGPEFLIYFQGTGAADDSGLPNDRFFAVRPEGSVSTLKIQRTERGDSAVYLCASSIGTGTTEAFFGQGTRLTVV.

At least ten counts were recorded for this clone. This chain connects TRBV3-1 to TRBJ1-1, with D unclear. The CDR3 runs 11 residues. The germline V gene encodes CDR1 LGHDT and CDR2 YNNKEL (reference sequence). The germline V and J ends were trimmed by 1 base and 7 bases, with 4 bases remaining between them. The chain's CDR3 is CASSQVNEAFF. The CDR3 DNA is TGTGCCAGCAGCCAAGTGAATGAAGCTTTCTTT.

In this sample, this clone turned up a few times. The gene calls are TRBV7-8 and TRBJ2-7; D call uncertain. There are 11 residues in the CDR3. V gave up 8 bases and J gave up 3 bases, with 8 bases separating them. CDR1 is SGHVS and CDR2 is FQNEAQ in the germline V gene. CDR3 residues: CASSLCYEQYF. CDR3 in DNA: TGTGCCAGCTCCTTATGCTACGAGCAGTACTTC.

This clone has a count of ten or more. This chain connects TRBV7-2 to TRBJ2-7; 8 bases fit TRBD1. This CDR3 is 15 amino acids long. V trimming: 2 bases; J trimming: 2 bases; junction bases outside the gene matches: 5. Germline CDR1 and CDR2: SGHTA and FQGNSA. The CDR3 here is CASSLLGTGTYEQYF. Written as DNA, the CDR3 is TGTGCCAGCAGCTTACTCGGGACAGGAACCTACGAGCAGTACTTC.

There are a few counts of this clone. Here the CDR3 reads CASSRNTLSTYSNQPQHF. DNA of the CDR3: TGTGCCAGCAGTCGGAACACCCTGTCCACTTATAGCAATCAGCCCCAGCATTTT. This chain uses TRBV12-3 or TRBV12-4 with TRBJ1-5, with no clear D. Trimming removed 5 bases at V and 0 bases at J, with 20 bases between. CDR3 length: 18 amino acids.

Ten or more counts support this clone. This chain uses TRBV6-1 with TRBJ2-7; 7 bases are shared with TRBD1. The CDR3 has 14 amino acids. With V trimmed by 6 bases and J by 0 bases, 5 bases remained unmatched. Looked up from germline, CDR1 is MNHNS and CDR2 is SASEGT. The CDR3 reads CASRPGQLSYEQYF. In DNA, the CDR3 is TGTGCCAGCAGACCGGGACAGCTCTCCTACGAGCAGTACTTC.

In this sample, this clone turned up many times. A much larger clonotype is one base distant, so this may be a read error. The chain is built from TRBV28 and TRBJ1-1; 9 bases line up with TRBD1. Germline-derived CDR1 and CDR2 are MDHEN and SYDVKM. The CDR3 is 14 residues long. CDR3 in amino acids: CASSQGTGNIEAFF. The DNA of the CDR3 is TGTGCCAGCAGTCAAGGGACAGGGAACATTGAAGCTTTCTTT.

This clone appeared a few times. The chain combines TRBV6-1 with TRBJ2-7, with 10 bases lining up with TRBD2. With 6 bases clipped from V and 2 bases from J, the junction kept 7 bases outside the gene matches. CDR3 length: 15 residues. The germline V gene encodes CDR1 MNHNS and CDR2 SASEGT. CDR3 sequence: CASRRGTSDAYEQYF. For the CDR3, the DNA is TGTGCCAGCAGACGAGGGACTAGCGACGCCTACGAGCAGTACTTC.